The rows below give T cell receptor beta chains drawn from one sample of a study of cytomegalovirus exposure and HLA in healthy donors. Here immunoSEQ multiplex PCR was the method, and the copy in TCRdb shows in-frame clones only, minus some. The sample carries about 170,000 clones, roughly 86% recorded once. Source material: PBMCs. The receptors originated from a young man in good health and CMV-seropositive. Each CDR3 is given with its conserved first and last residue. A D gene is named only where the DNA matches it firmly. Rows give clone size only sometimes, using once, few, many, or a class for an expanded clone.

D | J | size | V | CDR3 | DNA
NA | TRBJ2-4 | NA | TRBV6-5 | CASSPLGRAKNIQYF | TGTGCCAGCAGTCCCCTGGGGCGGGCCAAAAACATTCAGTACTTC
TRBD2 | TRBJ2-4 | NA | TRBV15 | CATSRGGGDGSKNIQYF | TGTGCCACCAGCAGAGGCGGGGGGGATGGGTCCAAAAACATTCAGTACTTC
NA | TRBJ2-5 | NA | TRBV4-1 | CASSQGGGQETQYF | TGCGCCAGCAGCCAAGGAGGAGGGCAAGAGACCCAGTACTTC
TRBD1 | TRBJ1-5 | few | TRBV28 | CASRAQTGGVGQPQHF | TGTGCCAGCAGAGCCCAGACAGGGGGAGTAGGACAGCCCCAGCATTTT
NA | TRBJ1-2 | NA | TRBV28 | CASSDTGLRGYTF | TGTGCCAGCAGCGACACAGGGTTAAGGGGCTACACCTTC
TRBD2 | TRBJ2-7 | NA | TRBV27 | CASSLNGRAWQYF | TGTGCCAGCAGTTTAAACGGGAGGGCCTGGCAGTACTTC
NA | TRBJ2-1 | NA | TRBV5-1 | CASANRVQINEQFF | TGCGCCAGCGCTAACAGGGTTCAGATAAATGAGCAGTTCTTC
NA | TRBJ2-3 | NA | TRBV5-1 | CASSTAQEDTQYF | TGCGCCAGCAGCACAGCCCAAGAGGATACGCAGTATTTT
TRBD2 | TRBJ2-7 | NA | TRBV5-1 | CASSFSGTSGMQQYF | TGCGCCAGCAGCTTCAGCGGGACTAGCGGGATGCAGCAGTACTTC
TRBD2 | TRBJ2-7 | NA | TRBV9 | CASSPSSGSVYEQYF | TGTGCCAGCAGCCCGAGTAGCGGGAGTGTCTACGAGCAGTACTTC
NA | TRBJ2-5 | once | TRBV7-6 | CASSFRQGMRETQYF | TGTGCCAGCAGCTTCAGGCAGGGGATGAGGGAGACCCAGTACTTC
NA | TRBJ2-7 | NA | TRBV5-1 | CASSLWAGRSSYEQYF | TGCGCCAGCAGCTTGTGGGCGGGCCGAAGCTCCTACGAGCAGTACTTC
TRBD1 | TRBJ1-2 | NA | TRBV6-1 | CASSDRTGGRYGYTF | TGTGCCAGCAGTGACCGGACAGGGGGCAGGTATGGCTACACCTTC
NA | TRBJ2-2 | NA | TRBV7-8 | CASSLGLGLTGELFF | TGTGCCAGCAGCTTAGGACTAGGGCTCACCGGGGAGCTGTTTTTT
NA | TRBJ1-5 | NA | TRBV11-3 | CASSLPGQLQNQPQHF | TGTGCCAGCAGCTTACCGGGTCAGCTTCAAAATCAGCCCCAGCATTTT
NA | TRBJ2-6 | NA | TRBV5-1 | CASSLEGVGSGANVLTF | TGCGCCAGCAGCCTGGAGGGGGTTGGCTCTGGGGCCAACGTCCTGACTTTC